This entry concerns a single T cell receptor beta chain. No cognate antigen has been identified for it. Base-call qualities are not available, and no considerably larger clone is one nucleotide away. The library was prepared using the immunoSEQ multiplex PCR assay. TCRdb took over this immuneACCESS table, retaining in-frame rearrangements with V and J assigned. Such tables are incomplete; in checked studies, under half of the missing clones stem from an unresolved V gene, and the remainder is unexplained. Here the sample has 100,000 to 150,000 clones; more than 85% occur a single time. The ten largest clones capture 1.7% of the sample. V drops 1 base and J drops 7 bases, leaving 14 bases in between. The CDR3 spans 15 residues, from the cysteine through the phenylalanine. Only CDR3 DNA is held: 45 bases, read in frame from base 1. CDR1 and CDR2 (MGHRA, YSYEKL) derive from the germline V gene. These data come from a study of control samples from healthy donors and cancer patients (dated by TCRdb to about 2020).

The material sequenced was PBMCs. The rearrangement combines TRBV4-1 with TRBJ1-5; a confident D gene designation cannot be given. The TCR comes from a man between 45 and 60 years old with head and neck cancer. The nucleotide sequence reads as follows: TGCGCCAGCAGCCAAGCCGAACGGTCTGGGCAGCCCCAGCATTTT. Protein translation: CASSQAERSGQPQHF.